Listed here are 27 T cell receptor beta chains from one sample, sequenced in a study of blood T cell repertoires in COVID-19. Some clones are missing from TCRdb's copy, which holds only in-frame ones; the method was immunoSEQ multiplex PCR. The sample shows some 670,000 clones, around 89% of them seen only once. The sequenced sample was peripheral blood. Receptor source: a woman between 18 and 29 years old with acute or convalescent COVID-19.

The chain joins TRBV13 to TRBJ1-6, with TRBD1 identical over 7 bases. V shed 6 bases, J shed 3 bases, and the junction held 5 bases outside the gene matches. The germline V gene has CDR1 PRHDT and CDR2 FYEKMQ (reference sequence). The CDR3 has 15 amino acids. CDR3 sequence: CASRLDRVYNSPLHF. The DNA for the CDR3 is TGTGCCAGCAGACTCGACAGGGTCTATAATTCACCCCTCCACTTT.

The V gene is TRBV5-6, the J gene TRBJ1-2, with a weak D call TRBD1 (5 bases). The germline V gene has CDR1 SGHDT and CDR2 YYEEEE. V was pared by 3 bases and J by 2 bases, with 5 bases between. The CDR3 runs 12 residues. In nucleotides, the CDR3 is TGTGCCAGCAGCTCAGGGAACTATGGCTACACCTTC. Translated, it gives CASSSGNYGYTF.

This clone was seen ten or more times. V gene TRBV6-4 combines with J gene TRBJ2-1, with TRBD2 matching 10 bases. CDR1 and CDR2 from the germline V gene are MRHNA and SNTAGT. The CDR3 is 15 amino acids. The J segment lost 9 bases and the V segment lost 2 bases, leaving 7 bases of the junction unmatched. The CDR3 sequence: CASSDGAGGPGEQFF. The CDR3 nucleotides are TGTGCCAGCAGTGACGGAGCGGGGGGGCCGGGTGAGCAGTTCTTC.

J is TRBJ2-1 and V is TRBV20-1; D is uncertain. The CDR3 runs to 11 residues. The V and J ends lost 6 bases and 9 bases respectively, with 12 bases between them. CDR1 is DFQATT, CDR2 SNEGSKA, per germline (reference sequence). CDR3: CSAILPVEQFF. CDR3 sequence (DNA): TGCAGTGCGATCCTTCCGGTTGAGCAGTTCTTC.

The chain carries TRBV9 and TRBJ2-7, with 7 positions matching TRBD1. Germline CDR1 is SGDLS and CDR2 is YYNGEE. The CDR3 spans 16 residues. V dropped 4 bases and J dropped 3; count of bases not matched to a gene: 13. Here the CDR3 DNA reads TGTGCCAGCAGCCACAATCGGGACAGCAACTACTACGAGCAGTACTTC. Encoded protein: CASSHNRDSNYYEQYF.

CDR3 region: CASSLQGAQLVGYTF. As DNA, the CDR3 is TGCGCCAGCAGCTTACAGGGGGCTCAGTTGGTCGGCTACACCTTC. V and J are TRBV5-1 and TRBJ1-2, with 9 bases lining up with TRBD1. Germline lookup yields CDR1 SGHRS and CDR2 YFSETQ. This CDR3 is built from 15 residues. The J segment lost 8 bases and the V segment lost 2 bases, leaving 10 bases of the junction unmatched. Together with reference TRBV5-1 and TRBJ1-2, the CDR3 gives the full variable domain: KAGVTQTPRYLIKTRGQQVTLSCSPISGHRSVSWYQQTPGQGLQFLFEYFSETQRNKGNFPGRFSGRQFSNSRSEMNVSTLELGDSALYLCASSLQGAQLVGYTFGSGTRLTVV.

The genes are TRBV29-1 and TRBJ2-1, with a tentative D call TRBD1 (6 bases). The germline V and J ends were trimmed by 5 bases and 14 bases, with 13 bases remaining between them. CDR1 and CDR2 from the germline V gene are SQVTM and ANQGSEA. The CDR3 length is 10 residues. The CDR3 is CSVLGGAEFF. CDR3 DNA sequence: TGCAGCGTTCTTGGGGGCGCGGAGTTCTTC.

This clone turned up a few times. This chain joins TRBV11-2 and TRBJ1-4, with 7 bases aligning to TRBD1. Germline V lookup: CDR1 SGHAT, CDR2 FQNNGV. V lost 5 bases to trimming and J lost 6 bases; unmatched junction nucleotides: 6. The CDR3 contains 14 residues. CDR3 sequence reads: CASSPGQLDEKLFF. The CDR3, as DNA: TGTGCCAGCAGCCCGGGACAGTTGGATGAAAAACTGTTTTTT.

This clone showed up just once. V and J are TRBV30 and TRBJ1-1; 7 bases map to TRBD1. After removal of 5 bases from V and 6 bases from J, the junction contained 12 bases not matched to a gene. CDR1 is GTSNPN, CDR2 SVGIG, per germline (reference sequence). The CDR3 runs 14 residues. The DNA for the CDR3 is TGTGCCTGGGAAAAACAGGGGATTGGGCCTGAAGCTTTCTTT. Protein product: CAWEKQGIGPEAFF.

The count of this clone is one. This rearrangement joins TRBV6-5 to TRBJ1-6; D uncertain. The CDR3 has 13 residues. V lost 6 bases to trimming and J lost 7 bases, with 10 bases between them. Germline V lookup: CDR1 MNHEY, CDR2 SVGAGI. The CDR3 protein is CASSWAINSPLHF. Written as DNA, the CDR3 is TGTGCCAGCAGCTGGGCCATCAATTCACCCCTCCACTTT.

The chain links TRBV7-9 to TRBJ1-1; 8 nucleotides match TRBD1. Germline CDR1 SEHNR, CDR2 FQNEAQ (reference sequence). This CDR3 comprises 11 residues. V lost 3 bases to trimming and J lost 10 bases; unmatched junction nucleotides: 1. The CDR3 sequence: CASSFTGGAFF. The CDR3 DNA reads TGTGCCAGCAGCTTTACAGGGGGAGCTTTCTTT.

This chain joins TRBV7-9 and TRBJ2-2; tentatively, D is TRBD2 (6 bases). There are 16 residues in the CDR3. V lost 8 bases and J 4 bases, leaving 20 bases between the germline ends. The germline CDR1 and CDR2 sequences are SEHNR and FQNEAQ (reference sequence). This CDR3 is CASGGTMERGTGELFF. CDR3 DNA sequence: TGTGCCAGCGGAGGGACCATGGAGCGAGGCACCGGGGAGCTGTTTTTT. The full variable domain, rest sourced from reference TRBV7-9 and TRBJ2-2, is DTGVSQNPRHKITKRGQNVTFRCDPISEHNRLYWYRQTLGQGPEFLTYFQNEAQLEKSRLLSDRFSAERPKGSFSTLEIQRTEQGDSAMYLCASGGTMERGTGELFFGEGSRLTVL.

The chain is built from TRBV13 and TRBJ2-7, with D possibly matching TRBD2 (5 bases). V dropped 3 bases and J dropped 4 bases, with 16 bases sitting between them. The CDR3 runs 15 residues. Germline CDR1 reads PRHDT; CDR2 reads FYEKMQ (reference sequence). The CDR3 DNA reads TGTGCCAGCAGCTTGTCGGTTACGGGAAGGTACGAGCAGTACTTC. This encodes CASSLSVTGRYEQYF. Based on the CDR3 plus reference TRBV13 and TRBJ2-7, the full variable domain is AAGVIQSPRHLIKEKRETATLKCYPIPRHDTVYWYQQGPGQDPQFLISFYEKMQSDKGSIPDRFSAQQFSDYHSELNMSSLELGDSALYFCASSLSVTGRYEQYFGPGTRLTVT.

The V and J genes are TRBV30 and TRBJ1-3; 8 nucleotides match TRBD1. This CDR3 is built from 15 residues. From germline, CDR1 is GTSNPN and CDR2 SVGIG (reference sequence). Germline trimming cut 2 bases from V and 0 bases from J; bases unmatched to any gene: 3. CDR3 protein: CAWSPDRGSGNTIYF. CDR3 coding DNA: TGTGCCTGGAGTCCAGACAGGGGCTCTGGAAACACCATATATTTT.

V gene TRBV18 combines with J gene TRBJ1-1; possibly TRBD1 for D (5 bases). The CDR3 spans 12 residues. The V end lost 1 base, the J end lost 10 bases, and 10 bases lay between the germline ends. The germline CDR1 and CDR2 sequences are KGHSH and LQKENI. The CDR3 protein is CASSPQGQGAFF. The CDR3, as DNA: TGTGCCAGCTCACCACAGGGGCAGGGAGCTTTCTTT.

There are a few counts of this clone. This rearrangement joins TRBV2 to TRBJ1-2; D is undetermined. The CDR3 has 14 amino acids. Between the trimmed V and J ends, which lost 6 bases and 4 bases, there was a span of 15 bases. Germline V gives CDR1 SNHLY, CDR2 FYNNEI. The CDR3 DNA reads as TGTGCCAGCAGACCTTCCGGGATCTCCTATGGCTACACCTTC. It yields the protein CASRPSGISYGYTF.

Of note for this clone: This specimen includes other DNA sequences encoding the same CDR3. V is TRBV24-1 and J is TRBJ1-2; 10 bases agree with TRBD1. Trimming at V came to 3 bases and at J to 5 bases, leaving 2 bases not matched to a gene. CDR1 KGHDR and CDR2 SFDVKD come from the germline V gene. The CDR3 spans 14 residues. The chain's CDR3 is CATSDPGQGYGYTF. CDR3 coding DNA: TGTGCCACCAGTGATCCGGGACAGGGGTATGGCTACACCTTC.

The rearrangement uses TRBV18 and TRBJ2-1; D perhaps matches TRBD1 (6 bases). The CDR3 spans 15 residues. With 3 bases removed from V and 7 bases from J, the gap between germline ends came to 16 bases. Germline CDR1 and CDR2: KGHSH and LQKENI. The DNA of the CDR3 is TGTGCCAGCTCACCCCTCCAGGGGCGGTTAAATGAGCAGTTCTTC. Protein sequence: CASSPLQGRLNEQFF.

The rearrangement uses TRBV27 and TRBJ1-2; 10 bases align to TRBD1. V shed 5 bases, J shed 8 bases, and the junction held 8 bases outside the gene matches. Germline values: CDR1 MNHEY, CDR2 SMNVEV (reference sequence). The CDR3 runs to 14 residues. The DNA for the CDR3 is TGTGCCAGCAGTCCCCGGACAGGGGGAATCGGCTACACCTTC. Amino acid sequence: CASSPRTGGIGYTF.

The gene calls are TRBV19 and TRBJ1-3; 9 nucleotides match TRBD1. V shed 7 bases and J 2 bases; nucleotides not matched to a gene: 15. This CDR3 comprises 18 residues. The germline gives CDR1 LNHDA, CDR2 SQIVND (reference sequence). CDR3 loop: CASNPAPMDRGTGNTIYF. The CDR3 DNA sequence: TGTGCCAGTAATCCAGCACCGATGGACAGGGGAACTGGAAACACCATATATTTT.

The count of this clone is one. The CDR3 region has the DNA TGTGCCAGCAGCTCCCCCACCCGAGCGGGGGCCGGGGAGACCCAGTACTTC. It specifies CASSSPTRAGAGETQYF. The chain couples TRBV7-9 to TRBJ2-5; 8 bases line up with TRBD2. Germline lookup yields CDR1 SEHNR and CDR2 FQNEAQ (reference sequence). V lost 4 bases, J lost 5 bases, and 15 bases stayed unmatched. CDR3 length: 17 amino acids.

Comment on this clone: Other DNA variants within this sample encode the same CDR3. The chain couples TRBV19 to TRBJ1-1; 7 bases match TRBD1. The germline gives CDR1 LNHDA, CDR2 SQIVND (reference sequence). Unmatched junction bases numbered 5, after V lost 3 bases and J lost 4 bases. This CDR3 has 14 amino acids. Here the CDR3 reads CASSINRGLTEAFF. CDR3 bases: TGTGCCAGTAGTATCAACAGGGGCCTCACTGAAGCTTTCTTT. The full variable domain, its missing parts supplied by reference TRBV19 and TRBJ1-1, is DGGITQSPKYLFRKEGQNVTLSCEQNLNHDAMYWYRQDPGQGLRLIYYSQIVNDFQKGDIAEGYSVSREKKESFPLTVTSAQKNPTAFYLCASSINRGLTEAFFGQGTRLTVV.

The chain links TRBV9 to TRBJ2-1, with D uncertain. Per the germline V gene, CDR1 is SGDLS and CDR2 is YYNGEE. V lost 0 bases, J lost 1 base, and 8 bases lay in between. CDR3 size: 15 residues. The CDR3 sequence is CASSVDGRSYNEQFF. CDR3 DNA: TGTGCCAGCAGCGTAGATGGGCGTTCCTACAATGAGCAGTTCTTC.

This clone was recorded once. The genes are TRBV23-1 and TRBJ1-5, with D possibly matching TRBD1 (6 bases). TRBV23-1 has ORF status, its function being uncertain. V gave up 2 bases and J gave up 6 bases, with 17 bases separating them. The CDR3 totals 16 residues. The DNA of the CDR3 is TGCGCCAGCAGTCAACAGGGGCCTGGCAATTGTCAGCCCCAGCATTTT. Encoded protein: CASSQQGPGNCQPQHF.

With regard to this clone: In the same sample, other DNA sequences code for this CDR3. V usage is TRBV5-1 and J usage is TRBJ1-1; 7 positions agree with TRBD1. Germline V gene data show CDR1 as SGHRS and CDR2 as YFSETQ. This CDR3 spans 14 amino acids. The ends lost 4 bases at V and 3 bases at J; junction bases unmatched: 6. CDR3: CASSPDRAYTEAFF. The CDR3 DNA is TGCGCCAGCAGCCCTGACAGGGCATACACTGAAGCTTTCTTT.

The chain is built from TRBV2 and TRBJ2-3; D is ambiguous. V lost 0 bases and J lost 2, with 9 bases in between. Germline V gene lookup returns CDR1 SNHLY and CDR2 FYNNEI. The CDR3 contains 15 residues. CDR3 sequence (DNA): TGTGCCAGCAGTGAAGCCCGGTTTTCCACAGATACGCAGTATTTT. Its translation is CASSEARFSTDTQYF.

The chain couples TRBV6-5 to TRBJ1-2; 8 bases map to TRBD1. CDR3 length: 11 amino acids. CDR1 is MNHEY, CDR2 SVGAGI, per germline. V lost 9 bases and J lost 6; bases outside the gene matches: 3. The CDR3 is CASGTGHGYTF. For the CDR3, the DNA is TGTGCCAGTGGGACAGGCCATGGCTACACCTTC.